This TCR beta chain is from a study of cytomegalovirus exposure and HLA in healthy donors. Overall study findings and caveats: TCR beta chain V- and J-gene trimming was linked, in a later analysis, to a missense variant in DCLRE1C. According to a later analysis, donors in an Asian-associated ancestry cluster reportedly had fewer N-insertions than the approximately 620-donor mean. Looking again later, the authors saw that most CMV-associated TCR beta chains seemed HLA-restricted. Most TCR sequences proved rare, with some public TCRs found in many donors.

The PCR was carried out with 60 Vbeta primers and 13 Jbeta primers. The protocol was immunoSEQ multiplex PCR, while the TCRdb copy is restricted to in-frame clones and leaves out a portion. The sample holds 150,000 to 200,000 clones, about 77% seen once. With respect to this clone: Its antigen is currently unknown.

Per the germline V gene, CDR1 is SGHTA and CDR2 is FQGNSA. The V and J ends lost 2 bases and 5 bases respectively, with 10 bases between them. There are 14 residues in the CDR3. This receptor was identified in a middle-aged woman in good health and CMV-seropositive. J is TRBJ2-1 and V is TRBV7-2; perhaps TRBD2 as D (5 bases). Material for sequencing was PBMCs. CDR3 sequence (DNA): TGTGCCAGCAGCTTATACGGGGAGAACAATGAGCAGTTCTTC. Amino acids: CASSLYGENNEQFF.